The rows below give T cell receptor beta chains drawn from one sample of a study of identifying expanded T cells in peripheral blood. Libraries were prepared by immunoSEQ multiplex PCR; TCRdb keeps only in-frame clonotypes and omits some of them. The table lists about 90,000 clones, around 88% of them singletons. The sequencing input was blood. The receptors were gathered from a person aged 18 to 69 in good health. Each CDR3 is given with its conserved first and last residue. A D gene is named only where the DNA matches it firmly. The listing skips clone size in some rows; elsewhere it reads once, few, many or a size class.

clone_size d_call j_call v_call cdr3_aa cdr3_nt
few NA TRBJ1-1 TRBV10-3 CAISGAGTEAFF TGTGCCATCAGTGGGGCAGGAACTGAAGCTTTCTTT
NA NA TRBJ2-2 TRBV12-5 CASGLIGAAGELFF TGTGCTAGTGGTTTGATCGGGGCCGCCGGGGAGCTGTTTTTT
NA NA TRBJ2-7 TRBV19 CASSIGGGEQYF TGTGCCAGTAGTATAGGAGGGGGCGAGCAGTACTTC
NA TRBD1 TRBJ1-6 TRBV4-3 CASSLEEGTDSPLHF TGCGCCAGCAGCCTCGAAGAGGGGACAGATTCACCCCTCCACTTT
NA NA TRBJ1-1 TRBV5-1 CASSLGAQGTEAFF TGCGCCAGCAGCTTGGGAGCGCAGGGAACTGAAGCTTTCTTT
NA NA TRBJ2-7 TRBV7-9 CASSSGPGFYEQYF TGTGCCAGCAGCTCGGGCCCGGGGTTCTACGAGCAGTACTTC
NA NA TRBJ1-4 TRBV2 CASSGQYEKLFF TGTGCCAGCTCCGGACAGTATGAAAAACTGTTTTTT
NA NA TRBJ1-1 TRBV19 CASSTGTSLGTEAFF TGTGCCAGTAGTACTGGGACATCACTGGGGACTGAAGCTTTCTTT
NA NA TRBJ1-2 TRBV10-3 CAISRNNGGYTF TGTGCCATCAGTCGAAATAACGGTGGCTACACCTTC
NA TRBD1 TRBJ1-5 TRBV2 CASSGQKNSNQPQHF TGTGCCAGCTCGGGACAGAAAAATAGCAATCAGCCCCAGCATTTT
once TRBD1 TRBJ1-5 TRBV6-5 CASSPGTGNNQPQHF TGTGCCAGCAGTCCCGGGACAGGGAACAATCAGCCCCAGCATTTT
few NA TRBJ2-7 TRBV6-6 CASSGPVSREQYF TGTGCCAGCAGTGGACCGGTATCGCGGGAGCAGTACTTC
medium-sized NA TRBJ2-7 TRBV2 CASSEGRDTLKYYEQYF TGTGCCAGCAGTGAAGGTCGAGACACTCTGAAGTACTACGAGCAGTACTTC
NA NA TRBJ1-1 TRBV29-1 CSGVGTTNTEAFF TGCAGCGGCGTAGGGACTACGAACACTGAAGCTTTCTTT
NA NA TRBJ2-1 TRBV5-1 CASSLGPVLGEDEQFF TGCGCCAGCAGCTTGGGGCCGGTCTTAGGGGAGGATGAGCAGTTCTTC
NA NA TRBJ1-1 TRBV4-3 CASSQEPGLNTEAFF TGCGCCAGCAGCCAAGAGCCGGGGTTGAACACTGAAGCTTTCTTT
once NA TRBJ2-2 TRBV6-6 CASSYSPRGGELFF TGTGCCAGCAGTTACTCGCCCCGGGGCGGGGAGCTGTTTTTT
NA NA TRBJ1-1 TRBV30 CAWSWGGTNTEAFF TGTGCCTGGTCCTGGGGGGGAACGAACACTGAAGCTTTCTTT
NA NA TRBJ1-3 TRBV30 CAWSPRAWGLSGNTIYF TGTGCCTGGAGTCCACGGGCTTGGGGTCTCTCTGGAAACACCATATATTTT
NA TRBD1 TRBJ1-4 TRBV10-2 CASSARDRGANEKLFF TGCGCCAGCTCAGCCCGTGACAGGGGGGCTAATGAAAAACTGTTTTTT